Below are 18 T cell receptor beta chains sequenced from a single sample in a study of vaccination and CD4 T cells after COVID-19. These receptors' targets are unknown. Treatment denoted: roughly 10-day PBMC culture with coronavirus spike peptide pools or control peptides (ViraFEST assay). An Oncomine TCR Beta short-read assay was used to sequence the DNA from cultured CD4+ T cells. TCRdb itself ran the PCR reads through MiXCR, one entry per CDR3 protein. The sample consists of 9,500 to 15,000 distinct CDR3 sequences, 60% of them appearing once. Sample: CD4+ T cells from blood, cultured in vitro. The receptors were gathered from a human donor who had recovered from COVID-19.

The chain carries TRBV6-4 and TRBJ2-3, with D possibly TRBD2 on 5 matching bases. CDR1 is MRHNA, CDR2 SNTAGT, per germline. The germline V and J ends were trimmed by 6 bases and 2 bases, with 12 bases remaining between them. The CDR3 has 14 amino acids. CDR3 sequence: CASSPGRDTDTQYF. CDR3 sequence (DNA): TGTGCCAGCAGCCCCGGACGGGACACAGATACGCAGTATTTT.

J is TRBJ2-7 and V is TRBV6-5, with TRBD2 identical over 11 bases. V dropped 4 bases and J dropped 4; count of bases not matched to a gene: 6. Germline CDR1 MNHEY, CDR2 SVGAGI. The CDR3 length is 15 residues. The DNA of the CDR3 is TGTGCCAGCAGTTCGACACTAGCGGGAGAGTACGAGCAGTACTTC. As protein: CASSSTLAGEYEQYF.

J is TRBJ1-1 and V is TRBV10-2, with 10 positions matching TRBD1. V lost 6 bases and J lost 4; bases outside the gene matches: 8. The CDR3 contains 15 residues. The germline CDR1 and CDR2 sequences are WSHSY and SAAADI. In DNA form, the CDR3 reads TGCGCCAGCAGAAACCGGGACAGGGGCGCCACTGAAGCTTTCTTT. This encodes CASRNRDRGATEAFF.

This chain connects TRBV6-1 to TRBJ2-2; 7 bases line up with TRBD1. V was pared by 5 bases and J by 1 base, with 4 bases of the junction left unmatched. The germline CDR1 and CDR2 sequences are MNHNS and SASEGT. The CDR3 sequence is 15 residues long. The CDR3 sequence is CASSPRDRNTGELFF. In DNA form, the CDR3 reads TGTGCCAGCAGTCCTCGGGACAGGAACACCGGGGAGCTGTTTTTT.

The V call is TRBV11-3, the J call TRBJ2-7; 8 nucleotides line up with TRBD1. Germline CDR1 is SGHNT and CDR2 is YENEEA. The CDR3 totals 13 residues. The J segment lost 6 bases and the V segment lost 5 bases, leaving 6 bases of the junction unmatched. CDR3 sequence: CASSTDRESEQYF. The CDR3 region has the DNA TGTGCCAGCAGCACGGACAGGGAGAGCGAGCAGTACTTC.

The V and J genes are TRBV6-1 and TRBJ1-3; possibly TRBD1 for D (5 bases). There are 15 residues in the CDR3. V was trimmed by 5 bases and J by 1 base, leaving 12 bases between them. Per the germline V gene, CDR1 is MNHNS and CDR2 is SASEGT. The CDR3 sequence: CASSRTFYSGNTIYF. CDR3 in DNA: TGTGCCAGCAGTCGGACATTCTATTCTGGAAACACCATATATTTT.

This chain links TRBV11-2 with TRBJ1-3; D is undetermined. CDR3 length equals 14 residues. The germline CDR1 and CDR2 sequences are SGHAT and FQNNGV. Between the trimmed V and J ends, which lost 2 bases and 0 bases, there was a span of 5 bases. The CDR3 spells CASSLPGSGNTIYF. Written as DNA, the CDR3 is TGTGCCAGCAGCTTACCAGGCTCTGGAAACACCATATATTTT.

This clonotype has just a few counts. The chain links TRBV20-1 to TRBJ2-2; the D gene is possibly TRBD2 (6 bases). Per germline, CDR1 DFQATT and CDR2 SNEGSKA (reference sequence). V dropped 6 bases and J dropped 1 base, with 18 bases sitting between them. The CDR3 covers 16 residues. The CDR3 loop is CSAAPSGALNTGELFF. CDR3 coding DNA: TGCAGTGCCGCCCCCTCGGGAGCCCTGAACACCGGGGAGCTGTTTTTT.

The J gene is TRBJ2-3, the V gene TRBV7-9, with D maybe TRBD2 (5 bases). Trimming stripped 4 bases from V and 4 bases from J, with 12 bases between. The CDR3 extends over 14 amino acids. The germline gives CDR1 SEHNR, CDR2 FQNEAQ (reference sequence). In nucleotides, the CDR3 is TGTGCCAGCAGCTATGGGAGTAGCGCAGATACGCAGTATTTT. Translated, it gives CASSYGSSADTQYF.

This clonotype was found a few times. The chain recombines TRBV27 with TRBJ1-5; D not certain. Germline-derived CDR1 and CDR2 are MNHEY and SMNVEV (reference sequence). The CDR3 totals 15 residues. Trimming cost V 5 bases and J 3 bases, with 14 bases left between them. Here the CDR3 reads CASSPRDGPNQPQHF. As DNA, the CDR3 is TGTGCCAGCAGTCCGCGCGACGGCCCCAATCAGCCCCAGCATTTT.

This sequence joins TRBV20-1 and TRBJ2-3, with 7 bases matching TRBD2. The CDR3 runs 17 residues. V lost 4 bases and J lost 0; bases outside the gene matches: 13. The germline V gene encodes CDR1 DFQATT and CDR2 SNEGSKA (reference sequence). The CDR3 DNA sequence: TGCAGTGCTAAGTCTAGCGGAACTACCTCTAGCACAGATACGCAGTATTTT. It yields the protein CSAKSSGTTSSTDTQYF.

The CDR3 nucleotides read TGTGCCATCAGTGAGGGCTCTGAGTGGACGCAGTATTTT. It specifies CAISEGSEWTQYF. V usage is TRBV10-3 and J usage is TRBJ2-3, with D unresolved. Trimming left V 2 bases short and J 9 bases short, with 12 bases between. CDR3 length: 13 residues. Germline values: CDR1 ENHRY, CDR2 SYGVKD.

This clonotype was detected a few times. The V gene is TRBV15, the J gene TRBJ1-2; TRBD1 is a possible D gene (6 bases). Trimming removed 5 bases from V and 0 bases from J, with 16 bases in between. This CDR3 is built from 16 residues. Germline V gene lookup returns CDR1 LNHNV and CDR2 YYDKDF (reference sequence). CDR3 region: CATSERGGITNYGYTF. CDR3 DNA sequence: TGTGCCACCAGCGAAAGGGGGGGCATCACTAACTATGGCTACACCTTC.

The rearrangement links TRBV28 to TRBJ1-5; possible D gene TRBD1, 6 bases. The CDR3 has 15 amino acids. Germline V lookup: CDR1 MDHEN, CDR2 SYDVKM. Deletions cut 3 bases from V and 2 bases from J, with 11 bases between. CDR3 sequence reads: CASSFARGGNQPQHF. DNA for the CDR3: TGTGCCAGCAGTTTCGCTAGGGGGGGCAATCAGCCCCAGCATTTT.

About this clonotype itself: At one end, the junction sequence differs from germline, possibly due to a read error. CDR3 coding DNA: TGTGCCAGCAGTGGAGGGGGGACTGGAGCTTTCTTT. Protein: CASSGGGTGAFF. This chain uses TRBV6-1 with TRBJ1-1, with a weak D call TRBD1 (6 bases). CDR3 length equals 12 residues. Germline CDR1 and CDR2: MNHNS and SASEGT.

The genes are TRBV27 and TRBJ2-3; 8 bases map to TRBD2. This CDR3 spans 14 amino acids. V was pared by 6 bases and J by 6 bases, with 8 bases of the junction left unmatched. Looked up from germline, CDR1 is MNHEY and CDR2 is SMNVEV (reference sequence). CDR3 nucleotides: TGTGCCAGCAGATCAGCGGGAGAATGGGATACGCAGTATTTT. This translates into CASRSAGEWDTQYF.

This chain joins TRBV5-1 and TRBJ1-6; weak D call: TRBD1 (5 bases). The CDR3 covers 14 residues. Germline CDR1 is SGHRS and CDR2 is YFSETQ. The V gene lost 7 bases and the J gene lost 5 bases, with 13 bases spanning the gap. CDR3 sequence (DNA): TGCGCCAGCTCCGGGGGTCAGAATAATTCACCCCTCCACTTT. This encodes CASSGGQNNSPLHF.

The chain links TRBV10-1 to TRBJ2-5, with D perhaps matching TRBD1 (6 bases). The CDR3 has 15 amino acids. CDR1 is WNHNN, CDR2 SYGVQD, per germline (reference sequence). Deletions cut 6 bases from V and 2 bases from J, with 16 bases between. The CDR3 DNA sequence: TGCGCCAGCAGCCCCGGACAGAACTCGCAAGAGACCCAGTACTTC. It is translated as CASSPGQNSQETQYF.